A single sample gave rise to the 24 T cell receptor beta chains below, sequenced in a study of kidney transplant recipient with SARS-CoV-2 infection. Via MiXCR, TCRdb re-called the reads, giving one row per CDR3 protein. Of fewer than 250,000 distinct CDR3 sequences listed, more than 25% are singletons. This specimen consisted of a blood sample, obtained at baseline and on day 111 from a kidney transplant recipient. Source of these receptors: a male patient aged 30 to 39 who had COVID-19 and was a kidney transplant recipient. Some of the T cells might come from the graft donor.

Regarding this clonotype: A junction boundary mismatches the germline segment, possibly from a read error. The chain is built from TRBV19 and TRBJ2-5, with 8 nucleotides matching TRBD1. The CDR3 sequence is 16 residues long. The germline V gene has CDR1 LNHDA and CDR2 SQIVND (reference sequence). The CDR3, as DNA: TGTACCAGTAGTCGACGGACAGGGCGGAGAGAAGAGACCCAGTACTTC. Amino acids: CTSSRRTGRREETQYF.

This clonotype was seen repeatedly, ten times or more. The chain is built from TRBV3-1 and TRBJ1-2; D gene ambiguous. Trimming pared 5 bases from V and 4 bases from J, leaving 23 bases between. This CDR3 spans 17 amino acids. CDR1 is LGHDT, CDR2 YNNKEL, per germline (reference sequence). The CDR3 DNA follows: TGTGCCAGCAGCTATCAAAGCACCCTTCGAAAGACCTATGGCTACACCTTC. It specifies CASSYQSTLRKTYGYTF.

This clonotype was recorded a few times. This sequence joins TRBV2 and TRBJ2-3; D may be TRBD1 (6 bases). CDR1 is SNHLY and CDR2 is FYNNEI in the germline V gene. Trimming left V 4 bases short and J 6 bases short, with 8 bases between. The CDR3 sequence is 12 residues long. The CDR3 sequence: CASSVTGDTQYF. The DNA of the CDR3 is TGTGCCAGCAGTGTTACAGGGGATACGCAGTATTTT. Using reference TRBV2 and TRBJ2-3 for the parts outside the CDR3, the full variable domain is EPEVTQTPSHQVTQMGQEVILRCVPISNHLYFYWYRQILGQKVEFLVSFYNNEISEKSEIFDDQFSVERPDGSNFTLKIRSTKLEDSAMYFCASSVTGDTQYFGPGTRLTVL.

This clonotype was picked up a small number of times. This chain links TRBV18 with TRBJ2-5, with D unclear. The germline V and J ends were trimmed by 2 bases and 1 base, with 26 bases remaining between them. The length of the CDR3 is 20 residues. Germline-derived CDR1 and CDR2 are KGHSH and LQKENI. CDR3 in amino acids: CASSPSQITRQIFLQETQYF. For the CDR3, the DNA is TGTGCCAGCTCACCATCACAAATAACCAGACAAATCTTTCTCCAAGAGACCCAGTACTTC.

Details on this clonotype: A clone one base away is much larger, so this may be a read error. The chain joins TRBV29-1 to TRBJ1-2; D is ambiguous. This CDR3 comprises 13 residues. The germline gives CDR1 SQVTM, CDR2 ANQGSEA. CDR3 in DNA: TGCAACGTTGATAGGAATCGGGACTATGGCTACACCTTC. This sequence encodes CNVDRNRDYGYTF. Full variable domain (rest looked up from reference TRBV29-1 and TRBJ1-2): SAVISQKPSRDICQRGTSLTIQCQVDSQVTMMFWYRQQPGQSLTLIATANQGSEATYESGFVIDKFPISRPNLTFSTLTVSNMSPEDSSIYLCNVDRNRDYGYTFGSGTRLTVV.

This clonotype was recorded a few times. The chain couples TRBV25-1 to TRBJ2-5, with 10 nucleotides matching TRBD2. V gave up 2 bases and J gave up 5 bases; unmatched junction bases: 14. The V gene's germline CDR1 is MGHDK and CDR2 SYGVNS. The CDR3 is 18 amino acids. The CDR3 DNA follows: TGTGCCAGCAGTGAACTCGGACTAGCGGTCGAGGGACCGGAGACCCAGTACTTC. Protein sequence: CASSELGLAVEGPETQYF.

As regards this clonotype: The CDR3 does not close with the conserved phenylalanine or tryptophan, likely indicating a read error. The chain joins TRBV11-3 to TRBJ2-1; D is undetermined. The V gene's germline CDR1 is SGHNT and CDR2 YENEEA. This CDR3 is 13 amino acids long. V dropped 2 bases and J dropped 9 bases, with 11 bases sitting between them. CDR3 bases: TGTGCCAGCAGCTTAATAGTTACCGGTGAGCAGTTCATC. Encoded protein: CASSLIVTGEQFI.

This clonotype showed up many times. The genes are TRBV3-1 and TRBJ2-1; maybe TRBD1 (5 bases). The germline CDR1 and CDR2 sequences are LGHDT and YNNKEL (reference sequence). V shed 5 bases and J shed 3 bases, with 17 bases lying between them. The CDR3 consists of 16 residues. This chain's CDR3 is CASSFFRGIFYNEQFF. The DNA of the CDR3 is TGTGCCAGCAGCTTCTTTAGGGGTATTTTCTACAATGAGCAGTTCTTC.

Turning to this clonotype: A much more abundant neighbour one base away suggests this may be a read error. This chain connects TRBV10-2 to TRBJ2-3; the D gene is possibly TRBD2 (5 bases). Trimming cost V 7 bases and J 4 bases, with 18 bases left between them. Germline CDR1 WSHSY, CDR2 SAAADI. The CDR3 has 15 amino acids. The CDR3 nucleotides read TGCGCCAGCACCTCCCGACACGGGGTGTCAGATACGCAGTATTTT. Protein product: CASTSRHGVSDTQYF.

Notes on this clonotype: A much larger clone is a single base away; this may be a read error. This sequence joins TRBV7-9 and TRBJ2-7, with 8 bases lining up with TRBD1. Germline CDR1 is SEHNR and CDR2 is FQNEAQ (reference sequence). The length of the CDR3 is 15 residues. J was trimmed by 7 bases and V by 1 base; bases with no gene match: 9. CDR3 nucleotides: TGTGCCAGCAGCTTAGGACAGGGGCTTTTCTGGGAGCAGTACTTC. Encoded protein: CASSLGQGLFWEQYF.

Of note for this clonotype: With a far larger clone one base away, a read error is the likely cause. The gene calls are TRBV7-6 and TRBJ2-1; 10 bases are shared with TRBD1. Germline values: CDR1 SGHVS, CDR2 FNYEAQ. The length of the CDR3 is 15 residues. DNA of the CDR3: TGTGCCAGCAGCTTAGGAGTGACAGGGGGCAATGGGCAGTTCTTC. Its translation is CASSLGVTGGNGQFF.

Many counts were recorded for this clonotype. The rearrangement uses TRBV12-3 or TRBV12-4 and TRBJ2-3; D is possibly TRBD1 (6 bases). The CDR3 extends over 15 amino acids. V lost 3 bases and J lost 2, with 12 bases in between. CDR3 DNA: TGTGCCAGCAGTTTTGGGGGCATTGACACAGATACGCAGTATTTT. It is translated as CASSFGGIDTDTQYF.

Many counts were recorded for this clonotype. V and J are TRBV6-1 and TRBJ2-7, with 7 bases that match TRBD1. Germline V gene data show CDR1 as MNHNS and CDR2 as SASEGT. The V and J ends lost 8 bases and 0 bases, in that order; junction bases with no gene match: 7. This CDR3 has 14 amino acids. The CDR3 protein is CASRDSSFSYEQYF. Here the CDR3 DNA reads TGTGCCAGCCGGGACAGCTCTTTCTCCTACGAGCAGTACTTC.

This clonotype is a singleton in its sample. A much larger clone lies one base from this, so it may be a read error. The gene calls are TRBV5-1 and TRBJ2-7; D perhaps matches TRBD2 (6 bases). Germline loops: CDR1 SGHRS, CDR2 YFSETQ. Trimming shortened V by 2 bases and J by 2 bases, and 14 bases separated the two germline ends. The CDR3 is 15 residues long. The chain's CDR3 is CASSFGGTVPYEQYF. DNA for the CDR3: TGCGCCAGCAGCTTCGGAGGGACCGTACCCTACGAGCAGTACTTC.

Concerning this clonotype itself: This may arise from a read error, as a much more abundant clone is one base away. Here the CDR3 omits its conserved ending phenylalanine or tryptophan, so a read error is the likely source. The rearrangement links TRBV12-3 or TRBV12-4 to TRBJ2-5; TRBD1 aligns across 7 bases. The end of the DNA aligns better with TRBJ2-7, so the J call may be wrong. The CDR3 sequence is 14 residues long. Here the CDR3 reads CASTVDRESYEQYL. The DNA for the CDR3 is TGTGCCAGCACCGTCGACAGGGAAAGCTACGAGCAGTACCTC.

This clonotype showed up many times. The V and J genes are TRBV24-1 and TRBJ2-1; TRBD1 matches at 9 bases. Germline CDR1 and CDR2: KGHDR and SFDVKD. The V segment lost 6 bases and the J segment 4 bases; nucleotides outside the gene matches: 6. The CDR3 is 15 amino acids. CDR3: CATSHRDRAYNEQFF. CDR3 DNA: TGTGCCACCAGTCACCGGGACAGGGCGTACAATGAGCAGTTCTTC.

Worth noting for this clonotype: Since a much larger clone is just one base distant, this may be a read error. The V call is TRBV29-1, the J call TRBJ1-3; D gene ambiguous. The V gene's germline CDR1 is SQVTM and CDR2 ANQGSEA. The CDR3 extends over 13 amino acids. Here the CDR3 DNA reads TGCAGCGTTGACGAGGGAGGTGGAAGCACCATATATTTT. It yields the protein CSVDEGGGSTIYF.

Comments on this clonotype: Being one base from a much bigger clone, this may be a read error. This chain joins TRBV7-9 and TRBJ2-7; 10 nucleotides match TRBD2. Germline V lookup: CDR1 SEHNR, CDR2 FQNEAQ (reference sequence). This CDR3 is built from 18 residues. CDR3 DNA: TGTGCCAGCAGCTTAGACAGGGGAGCTAGCGGGAGATCGAACGAGCGGTACTTC. Translated, it gives CASSLDRGASGRSNERYF.

A note on this clonotype: A much more abundant neighbour one base away suggests this may be a read error. Here the CDR3 omits its conserved ending phenylalanine or tryptophan, so a read error is the likely source. The chain uses TRBV19 and TRBJ1-5; TRBD1 agrees at 7 bases. The V and J ends lost 7 bases and 6 bases, in that order; junction bases with no gene match: 6. The length of the CDR3 is 13 residues. Germline values: CDR1 LNHDA, CDR2 SQIVND (reference sequence). CDR3 nucleotides: TGTGCCAGTACCCTACACAGGGGTCAGCCCCAGCATCTT. It translates to CASTLHRGQPQHL.

Regarding this clonotype: A much larger clone sits a single nucleotide away, making a read error possible. The rearrangement joins TRBV7-7 to TRBJ1-2; tentative D call: TRBD1 (5 bases). Germline V gene lookup returns CDR1 SSHAT and CDR2 FNYEAQ (reference sequence). CDR3 length: 17 residues. The DNA of the CDR3 is TGTGCCAGCAGCAGGGGCGGTAAGTGCCGAAAGACCTATGGCCACACCTTC. Protein sequence: CASSRGGKCRKTYGHTF.

A remark on this clonotype: One junction end does not reproduce the germline sequence, and a read error may be involved. This sequence joins TRBV5-1 and TRBJ1-1, with unresolved D. The CDR3 spans 13 residues. The V gene's germline CDR1 is SGHRS and CDR2 YFSETQ. The CDR3 DNA reads TGCGCCGGCAGCCAGATACTGAACACTGAAGCTTTCTTT. The encoded protein is CAGSQILNTEAFF. Full variable domain (outside the CDR3, taken from reference TRBV5-1 and TRBJ1-1): KAGVTQTPRYLIKTRGQQVTLSCSPISGHRSVSWYQQTPGQGLQFLFEYFSETQRNKGNFPGRFSGRQFSNSRSEMNVSTLELGDSALYLCAGSQILNTEAFFGQGTRLTVV.

This clonotype was recorded many times. The V and J genes are TRBV7-2 and TRBJ1-2; D not certain. Germline assignment: CDR1 SGHTA and CDR2 FQGNSA. The V end was cut by 5 bases, the J end by 4 bases, with 23 bases between. The CDR3 spans 17 residues. CDR3 amino acids: CASSRVTRDGKTYGYTF. CDR3 DNA sequence: TGTGCCAGCAGCAGAGTTACCAGAGACGGAAAGACCTATGGCTACACCTTC.

This clonotype was recorded at least ten times. This chain joins TRBV24-1 and TRBJ1-2; D gene uncertain. The CDR3 covers 17 residues. Germline values: CDR1 KGHDR, CDR2 SFDVKD. V was pared by 4 bases and J by 4 bases, with 21 bases between. The CDR3 spells CATSENRSTRKTYGYTF. The DNA for the CDR3 is TGTGCCACCAGTGAAAACCGTAGTACCAGAAAGACCTATGGCTACACCTTC.

This clonotype was counted many times. The chain joins TRBV12-3 or TRBV12-4 to TRBJ1-2; no firm D call. V dropped 4 bases and J dropped 4 bases, with 22 bases sitting between them. The length of the CDR3 is 17 residues. This CDR3 is CASSSLYSFRKTYGYTF. In DNA form, the CDR3 reads TGTGCCAGCAGTTCCCTGTACAGCTTCCGAAAGACCTATGGCTACACCTTC.